This TCR beta chain was profiled in a study of shared clonotypes between healthy human individuals. For the study at large: Samples came from a couple of female and a few male donors aged 18 to 49. CD4 naive and CD4 memory each took three plates per donor, while CD8 naive took two and CD8 memory one. General study points: In the sorted subsets, rarefaction showed sequencing was incomplete despite large depth.

Deep-level running was used for the assay. Method: immunoSEQ multiplex PCR; TCRdb's copy keeps in-frame clones and lacks some. The sample shows over a million clones, around four fifths of them seen only once. CDR1 SGHRS and CDR2 YFSETQ come from the germline V gene. Trimming took off 0 bases at V and 2 bases at J, with 11 bases between the two ends. This CDR3 is 16 amino acids long. Of note for this clone: Its antigen is not known.

Material: memory CD4+ T cells sorted from blood. Subset defined: CD45RA-negative fraction. The chain is built from TRBV5-1 and TRBJ1-4; possibly TRBD1 for D (5 bases). The sequence was obtained from a man younger than 35 in good health. As DNA, the CDR3 is TGCGCCAGCAGCTTGGGACCCCAGGGCACTAATGAAAAACTGTTTTTT. Amino acids: CASSLGPQGTNEKLFF.